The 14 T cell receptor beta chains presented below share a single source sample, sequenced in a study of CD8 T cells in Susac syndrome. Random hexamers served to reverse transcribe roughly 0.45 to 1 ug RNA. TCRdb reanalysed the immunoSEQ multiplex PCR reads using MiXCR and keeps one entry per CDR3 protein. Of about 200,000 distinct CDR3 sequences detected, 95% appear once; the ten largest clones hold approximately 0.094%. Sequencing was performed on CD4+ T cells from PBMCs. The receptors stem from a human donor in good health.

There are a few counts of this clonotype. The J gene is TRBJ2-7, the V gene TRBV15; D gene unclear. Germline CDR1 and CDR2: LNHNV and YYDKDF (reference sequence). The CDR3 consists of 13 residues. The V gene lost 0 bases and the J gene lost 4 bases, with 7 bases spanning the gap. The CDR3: CATSRDKGYEQYF. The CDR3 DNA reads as TGTGCCACCAGCAGAGACAAGGGTTACGAGCAGTACTTC.

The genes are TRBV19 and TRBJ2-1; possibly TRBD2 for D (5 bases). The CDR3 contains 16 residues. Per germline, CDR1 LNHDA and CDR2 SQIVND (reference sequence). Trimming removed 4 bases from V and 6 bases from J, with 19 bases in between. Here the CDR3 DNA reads TGTGCCAGTAGTACGACGGCCGGGGAACTCTCCAATGAGCAGTTCTTC. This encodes CASSTTAGELSNEQFF.

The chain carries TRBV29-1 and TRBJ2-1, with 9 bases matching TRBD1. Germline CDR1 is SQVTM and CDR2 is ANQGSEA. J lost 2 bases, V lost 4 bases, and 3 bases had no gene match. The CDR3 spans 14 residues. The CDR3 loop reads CSVAGTGTYNEQFF. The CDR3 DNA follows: TGCAGCGTTGCCGGGACAGGGACCTACAATGAGCAGTTCTTC.

This CDR3 is CASKIRGSRAFF. Written as DNA, the CDR3 is TGTGCCAGCAAGATCAGGGGCAGCCGAGCTTTCTTT. This sequence joins TRBV6-5 and TRBJ1-1, with D possibly matching TRBD1 (6 bases). The CDR3 extends over 12 amino acids. V lost 7 bases and J 10 bases, leaving 16 bases between the germline ends. Germline V CDR1 and CDR2: MNHEY, SVGAGI.

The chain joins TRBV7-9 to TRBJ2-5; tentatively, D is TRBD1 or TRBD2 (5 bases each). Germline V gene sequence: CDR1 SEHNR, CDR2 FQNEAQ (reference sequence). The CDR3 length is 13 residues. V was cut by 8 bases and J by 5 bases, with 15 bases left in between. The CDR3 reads CASDERDRETQYF. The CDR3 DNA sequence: TGTGCCAGCGACGAGAGGGACCGGGAGACCCAGTACTTC.

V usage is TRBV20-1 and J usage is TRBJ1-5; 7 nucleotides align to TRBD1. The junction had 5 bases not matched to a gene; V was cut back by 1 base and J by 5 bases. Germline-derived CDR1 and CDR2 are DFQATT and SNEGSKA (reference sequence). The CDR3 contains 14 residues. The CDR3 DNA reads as TGCAGTGCTAGAGTGGGACAGACGGATCAGCCCCAGCATTTT. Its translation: CSARVGQTDQPQHF.

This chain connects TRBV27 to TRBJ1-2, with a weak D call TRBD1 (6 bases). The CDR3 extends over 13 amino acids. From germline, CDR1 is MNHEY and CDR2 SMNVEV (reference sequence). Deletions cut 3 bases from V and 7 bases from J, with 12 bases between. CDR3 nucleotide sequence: TGTGCCAGCAGTTTTACAGGGAATAGTGGCTACACCTTC. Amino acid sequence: CASSFTGNSGYTF.

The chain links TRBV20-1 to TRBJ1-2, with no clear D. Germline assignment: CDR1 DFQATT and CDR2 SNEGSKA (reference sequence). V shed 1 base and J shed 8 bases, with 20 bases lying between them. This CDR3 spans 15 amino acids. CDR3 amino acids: CSARGVPFLFTGYTF. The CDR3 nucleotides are TGCAGTGCTAGAGGCGTCCCTTTCCTCTTTACGGGCTACACCTTC.

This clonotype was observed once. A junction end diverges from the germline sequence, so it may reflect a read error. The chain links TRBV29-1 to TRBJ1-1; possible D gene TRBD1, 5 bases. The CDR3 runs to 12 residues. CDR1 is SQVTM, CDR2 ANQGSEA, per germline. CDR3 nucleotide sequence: TGCAGCGCCAAGGCCCTGGACACTGAAGTTTTCTTT. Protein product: CSAKALDTEVFF.

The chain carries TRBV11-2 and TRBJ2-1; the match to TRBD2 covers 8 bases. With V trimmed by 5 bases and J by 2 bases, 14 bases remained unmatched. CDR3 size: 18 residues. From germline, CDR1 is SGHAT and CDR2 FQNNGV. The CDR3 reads CASSLSGRSTWAYNEQFF. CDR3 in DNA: TGTGCCAGCAGCCTAAGCGGGAGATCCACGTGGGCCTACAATGAGCAGTTCTTC. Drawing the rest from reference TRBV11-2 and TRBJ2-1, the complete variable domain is EAGVAQSPRYKIIEKRQSVAFWCNPISGHATLYWYQQILGQGPKLLIQFQNNGVVDDSQLPKDRFSAERLKGVDSTLKIQPAKLEDSAVYLCASSLSGRSTWAYNEQFFGPGTRLTVL.

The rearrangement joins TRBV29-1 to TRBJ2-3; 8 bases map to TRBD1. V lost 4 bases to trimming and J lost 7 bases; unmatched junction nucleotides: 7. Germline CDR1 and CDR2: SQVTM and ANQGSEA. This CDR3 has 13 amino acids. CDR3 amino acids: CSVGQGAAHTQYF. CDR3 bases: TGCAGCGTTGGGCAGGGGGCTGCCCATACGCAGTATTTT.

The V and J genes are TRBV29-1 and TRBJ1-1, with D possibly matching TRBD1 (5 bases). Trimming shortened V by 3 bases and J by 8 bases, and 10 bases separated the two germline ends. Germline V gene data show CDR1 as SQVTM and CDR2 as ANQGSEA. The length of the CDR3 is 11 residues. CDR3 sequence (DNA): TGCAGCGTTGAGGGGGGGAGAGAAGCTTTCTTT. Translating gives CSVEGGREAFF.

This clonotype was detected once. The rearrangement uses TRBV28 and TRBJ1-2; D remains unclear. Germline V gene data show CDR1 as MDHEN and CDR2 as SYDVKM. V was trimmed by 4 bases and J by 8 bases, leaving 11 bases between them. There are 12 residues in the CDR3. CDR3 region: CASSSDWTGYTF. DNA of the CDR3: TGTGCCAGCAGTTCGGACTGGACGGGCTACACCTTC.

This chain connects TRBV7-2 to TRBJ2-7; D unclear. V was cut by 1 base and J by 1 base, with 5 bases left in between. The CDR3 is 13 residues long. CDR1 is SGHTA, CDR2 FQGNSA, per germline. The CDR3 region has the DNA TGTGCCAGCAGCTTAGTCCAGTCCTACGAGCAGTACTTC. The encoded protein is CASSLVQSYEQYF.